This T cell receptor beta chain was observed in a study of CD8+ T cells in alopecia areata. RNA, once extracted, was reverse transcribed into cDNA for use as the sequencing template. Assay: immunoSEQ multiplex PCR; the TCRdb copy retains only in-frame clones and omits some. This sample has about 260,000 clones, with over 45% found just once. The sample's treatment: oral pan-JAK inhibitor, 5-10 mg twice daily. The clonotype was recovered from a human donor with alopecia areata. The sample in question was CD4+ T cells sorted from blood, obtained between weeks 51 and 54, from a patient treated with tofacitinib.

CDR3 in DNA: TGCAGCGTTGAACGGAAAGAGACCCAGTACTTC. Residues: CSVERKETQYF. The chain combines TRBV29-1 with TRBJ2-5; D is uncertain. This CDR3 spans 11 amino acids. With 2 bases removed from V and 3 bases from J, the gap between germline ends came to 4 bases. Germline CDR1 is SQVTM and CDR2 is ANQGSEA.